Below are 13 T cell receptor beta chains sequenced from a single sample in a study of OX40 agonist ivuxolimab in advanced cancers. The repertoire was sequenced with immunoSEQ multiplex PCR; TCRdb's copy has only in-frame clones and lacks some. The table has 85,000 to 100,000 clones, about 85% seen once; the top ten hold approximately 4.2%. The sample was CD4+ or CD8+ T cells sorted from blood, taken in a trial of the OX40 agonist ivuxolimab. These receptors originate from an adult with an advanced solid tumor such as melanoma, head and neck, liver or kidney cancer.

The J gene is TRBJ2-3, the V gene TRBV2; 7 bases agree with TRBD1. The CDR3 is 15 amino acids. Germline values: CDR1 SNHLY, CDR2 FYNNEI. Unmatched junction bases numbered 9, after V lost 7 bases and J lost 2 bases. CDR3 loop: CASKYNRGYTDTQYF. For the CDR3, the DNA is TGTGCCAGCAAGTACAACAGGGGCTACACAGATACGCAGTATTTT.

The chain combines TRBV6-5 with TRBJ2-1, with D possibly TRBD1 on 6 matching bases. The V and J ends lost 6 bases and 3 bases respectively, with 15 bases between them. The length of the CDR3 is 15 residues. The germline CDR1 and CDR2 sequences are MNHEY and SVGAGI. The CDR3 DNA reads TGTGCCAGCAGCCTGGACAGCCCGAGCTACAATGAGCAGTTCTTC. This encodes CASSLDSPSYNEQFF.

This clone was seen once. The chain recombines TRBV5-1 with TRBJ2-3; 8 nucleotides line up with TRBD2. Germline lookup yields CDR1 SGHRS and CDR2 YFSETQ. The CDR3 sequence is 14 residues long. Losses at the gene ends were 2 bases for V and 6 bases for J; bases not matched to a gene: 5. CDR3 nucleotides: TGCGCCAGCAGCTTCGGGACTAGTACCGATACGCAGTATTTT. Translation gives CASSFGTSTDTQYF.

V gene TRBV19 combines with J gene TRBJ2-3, with D perhaps matching TRBD2 (6 bases). The V end was cut by 2 bases, the J end by 2 bases, with 11 bases between. Germline V gene lookup returns CDR1 LNHDA and CDR2 SQIVND (reference sequence). The CDR3 length is 15 residues. The CDR3 bases are TGTGCCAGTAGTATATCGCGGGATCCCACAGATACGCAGTATTTT. Translation: CASSISRDPTDTQYF.

J is TRBJ2-5 and V is TRBV18, with D hard to call. The germline gives CDR1 KGHSH, CDR2 LQKENI. Trimming stripped 3 bases from V and 5 bases from J, with 13 bases between. The CDR3 is 14 amino acids. The CDR3 spells CASSPPFGEETQYF. The CDR3 DNA reads TGTGCCAGCTCACCCCCTTTTGGAGAGGAGACCCAGTACTTC.

This chain uses TRBV19 with TRBJ1-2; 7 bases match TRBD1. The CDR3 contains 15 residues. The V gene's germline CDR1 is LNHDA and CDR2 SQIVND (reference sequence). Trimming took 8 bases from V and 5 from J; bases not matched to a gene: 14. The CDR3 nucleotides are TGTGCCAGTCATCCGGGACAGAGGTCGAATTATGGCTACACCTTC. Protein: CASHPGQRSNYGYTF. Supplemented by reference TRBV19 and TRBJ1-2, the full variable domain reads DGGITQSPKYLFRKEGQNVTLSCEQNLNHDAMYWYRQDPGQGLRLIYYSQIVNDFQKGDIAEGYSVSREKKESFPLTVTSAQKNPTAFYLCASHPGQRSNYGYTFGSGTRLTVV.

The chain employs TRBV5-1 and TRBJ1-2; D is uncertain. The V and J ends lost 3 bases and 1 base respectively, with 16 bases between them. CDR1 is SGHRS and CDR2 is YFSETQ in the germline V gene. CDR3 length equals 16 residues. CDR3 coding DNA: TGCGCCAGCAGCTCTGGGTCAATCCTGGTTAACTATGGCTACACCTTC. This gives the protein CASSSGSILVNYGYTF.

The chain is built from TRBV7-2 and TRBJ2-5; TRBD1 matches 11 bases. The J call could be wrong; TRBJ2-7 is a better fit for the DNA end. This CDR3 has 14 amino acids. The germline gives CDR1 SGHTA, CDR2 FQGNSA. The CDR3 sequence: CASSMDRGLYEQYF. The CDR3 DNA sequence: TGTGCCAGCAGCATGGACAGGGGGCTGTACGAGCAGTACTTC.

This chain connects TRBV2 to TRBJ2-5; D is perhaps TRBD1 (5 bases). The CDR3 sequence is 11 residues long. Germline values: CDR1 SNHLY, CDR2 FYNNEI. Trimming pared 8 bases from V and 1 base from J, leaving 5 bases between. CDR3 residues: CASGAQETQYF. DNA for the CDR3: TGTGCCAGCGGGGCCCAAGAGACCCAGTACTTC.

V is TRBV18 and J is TRBJ2-7; the D gene is possibly TRBD1 (6 bases). Per germline, CDR1 KGHSH and CDR2 LQKENI. The CDR3 covers 14 residues. Trimming stripped 5 bases from V and 3 bases from J, with 14 bases between. CDR3 nucleotide sequence: TGTGCCAGCTCAACCCGGGACACATTCTACGAGCAGTACTTC. Translated: CASSTRDTFYEQYF.

The chain joins TRBV19 to TRBJ2-7; 8 bases map to TRBD2. After removal of 5 bases from V and 1 base from J, the junction contained 4 bases not matched to a gene. Germline values: CDR1 LNHDA, CDR2 SQIVND (reference sequence). The CDR3 is made up of 14 amino acids. The CDR3 nucleotides read TGTGCCAGTAGTCTCGCGGGGGGTTCCTACGAGCAGTACTTC. Encoded protein: CASSLAGGSYEQYF.

The rearrangement links TRBV5-4 to TRBJ1-2, with TRBD1 as a possible D gene (6 bases). The CDR3 totals 14 residues. Between the trimmed V and J ends, which lost 4 bases and 3 bases, there was a span of 13 bases. Germline assignment: CDR1 SGHNT and CDR2 YYREEE (reference sequence). CDR3 residues: CASSPRGGDYGYTF. CDR3 nucleotides: TGTGCCAGCAGCCCCCGCGGGGGCGACTATGGCTACACCTTC.

The chain recombines TRBV27 with TRBJ1-1, with 7 bases that match TRBD1. After removal of 3 bases from V and 12 bases from J, the junction contained 13 bases not matched to a gene. The CDR3 contains 14 residues. The germline gives CDR1 MNHEY, CDR2 SMNVEV (reference sequence). The CDR3 here is CASSFWTGAEKTFF. The CDR3 nucleotides are TGTGCCAGCAGTTTTTGGACAGGAGCAGAAAAAACTTTCTTT.